This T cell receptor beta chain was retrieved from a study of metastatic and nonmetastatic thyroid tumors. With MiXCR, TCRdb called clones anew from the PCR reads. The sample contains 20,000 to 25,000 clones, about 15% of which appear only once. Prior to thyroid surgery, none of the patients had received any treatment. Per the germline V gene, CDR1 is MGHDK and CDR2 is SYGVNS. Trimming removed 4 bases from V and 5 bases from J, with 11 bases in between. The CDR3 loop spans 13 amino acids. The sample was tumor tissue. This TCR came from a female donor with papillary thyroid cancer or a benign thyroid nodule (not recorded which). Some clones in this sample may be carry-over from other donors' samples. The V and J genes are TRBV25-1 and TRBJ1-2, with D possibly matching TRBD1 (5 bases). In nucleotides, the CDR3 is TGTGCCAGCAGTGTCATGGGGGGGTATGGCTACACCTTC. It yields the protein CASSVMGGYGYTF.